The T cell receptor (beta chain) under discussion was sequenced for a study of post-analysis software for immune sequencing data. V shed 4 bases and J 3 bases; nucleotides not matched to a gene: 10. The CDR3 totals 15 residues. Germline V CDR1 and CDR2: DFQATT, SNEGSKA (reference sequence). Study results and limitations: Significantly decreased normalized Chao1 diversity was recorded for multiple sclerosis patients relative to controls. Patients used roughly five TRBV segments, including TRBV5-6, TRBV5-1 and TRBV20-1, more often than controls. Strong co-clustering by F measure was seen for same-batch samples.

This clonotype was seen a few times. Antigen unknown. Unique molecular identifiers were carried by the TCR beta cDNA libraries. One entry per CDR3 protein, called by TCRdb with MiXCR from the PCR reads. The sample includes hundreds of thousands of distinct CDR3 sequences, roughly 30% of them seen just once. The receptor was derived from a girl aged 10-17 years with multiple sclerosis. J is TRBJ1-1 and V is TRBV20-1, with 8 bases identical to TRBD1. Sequencing input: blood. This CDR3 reads CSAIGKKGQDTEAFF. CDR3 in DNA: TGCAGTGCTATAGGGAAAAAGGGACAGGACACTGAAGCTTTCTTT.